The rows below give T cell receptor beta chains drawn from one sample of a study of technical replicates of blood from a few donors. The protocol was immunoSEQ multiplex PCR, while the TCRdb copy is restricted to in-frame clones and leaves out a portion. Counted here are under 90,000 clones, 95% to 98% occurring once; the ten biggest clones make up more than 0.12%. Sequencing was done on a sample of T cells isolated from PBMCs. These receptors all stem from a human donor in good health. Both conserved end residues are part of each CDR3. D genes are given only for firm matches. Not all rows give a size; the values are once, few, many and, for expanded clones, a class.

cdr3_nt | cdr3_aa | j_call | cdr3_length | clone_size | d_call | v_call
TGTGCCAGCAGGAAATGGTCGGGGGACTATGGCTACACCTTC | CASRKWSGDYGYTF | TRBJ1-2 | 14 | NA | NA | TRBV6-5
TGCGCCAGCAGCTTAGGGACAGGGTTCCATACAACTAATGAAAAACTGTTTTTT | CASSLGTGFHTTNEKLFF | TRBJ1-4 | 18 | NA | TRBD1 | TRBV5-1
TGTGCCTGGAGTGATACAGGGATGGGCAATCAGCCCCAGCATTTT | CAWSDTGMGNQPQHF | TRBJ1-5 | 15 | NA | NA | TRBV30
TGTGCCAGCAGTTCGGGGTGGGGAACCTACGAGCAGTACTTC | CASSSGWGTYEQYF | TRBJ2-7 | 14 | NA | NA | TRBV28
TGTGCCAGCAGCCTATTCCAGGGTCAGGGCAATGAGCAGTTCTTC | CASSLFQGQGNEQFF | TRBJ2-1 | 15 | NA | NA | TRBV6-5
TGCGCCAGCAGCTTGGACAGGGACATTCAGTACTTC | CASSLDRDIQYF | TRBJ2-4 | 12 | NA | NA | TRBV5-1
TGTGCCAGCAGCTTAGGAGTCACAGTCGCCGGGGAGCTGTTTTTT | CASSLGVTVAGELFF | TRBJ2-2 | 15 | NA | NA | TRBV7-8
TGTGCCAGCTCCGCTCGGGGGGAGCAGGTCACTGAAGCTTTCTTT | CASSARGEQVTEAFF | TRBJ1-1 | 15 | NA | NA | TRBV18
TGTGCCAGCAGCTTTGGAGTCTATACTGCAACTAATGAAAAACTGTTTTTT | CASSFGVYTATNEKLFF | TRBJ1-4 | 17 | NA | NA | TRBV7-8
TGTGCCAGCAGAACCCCCTCGCAGGGGGCGAAGGGTGGTGACGAGCAGTACTTC | CASRTPSQGAKGGDEQYF | TRBJ2-7 | 18 | NA | TRBD1 | TRBV2
TGCGCCAGCAGTGACGGGGCTAGCGGGACGAATGAGCAGTTCTTC | CASSDGASGTNEQFF | TRBJ2-1 | 15 | NA | TRBD2 | TRBV10-1
TGTGCCAGCAGTGAAGGGCAGATGAAACTGTTTTTT | CASSEGQMKLFF | TRBJ1-4 | 12 | NA | NA | TRBV6-1
TGTGCCAGCAGCGCCGGACTAGCGGGACGTGGCGAGCAGTACTTC | CASSAGLAGRGEQYF | TRBJ2-7 | 15 | NA | TRBD2 | TRBV2
TGCGCCAGTTCCGGGACAGGGGGCGTGGAGACTGAAGCTTTCTTT | CASSGTGGVETEAFF | TRBJ1-1 | 15 | NA | TRBD1 | TRBV5-1
TGTGCCAGTAGTATTGGGGACAGGCGCTCTCTGGAACCCTACGAGCAGTACTTC | CASSIGDRRSLEPYEQYF | TRBJ2-7 | 18 | NA | TRBD1 | TRBV19
TGTGCCAGCAGTGAACCCTCCCTACATACGCAGTATTTT | CASSEPSLHTQYF | TRBJ2-3 | 13 | NA | NA | TRBV6-1
TGTGCCAGCAGTGCGCCCTCAATGACCGACAGGGTCCCCTACGAGCAGTACTTC | CASSAPSMTDRVPYEQYF | TRBJ2-7 | 18 | NA | TRBD1 | TRBV2
TGTGCCAGCAGCCAAGACCTTAGCGGGAGGGGGACAGATACGCAGTATTTT | CASSQDLSGRGTDTQYF | TRBJ2-3 | 17 | NA | TRBD2 | TRBV14
TGTGCCATCACCCGAGGGACTCAGGGAACCGGGGAGCTGTTTTTT | CAITRGTQGTGELFF | TRBJ2-2 | 15 | NA | NA | TRBV10-3
TGTGCCTGGAGTCTGGTGTCGCTACGCGGGACAGGGGACATGAACACTGAAGCTTTCTTT | CAWSLVSLRGTGDMNTEAFF | TRBJ1-1 | 20 | NA | TRBD1 | TRBV30
TGTGCCAGCAGCTCAGTGAACACTGAAGCTTTCTTT | CASSSVNTEAFF | TRBJ1-1 | 12 | NA | NA | TRBV11-2
TGCGCCAGCAGCCCCAGCGCTTTGCGTGCCCTTTCTTCTGGAAACACCATATATTTT | CASSPSALRALSSGNTIYF | TRBJ1-3 | 19 | NA | NA | TRBV5-1
TGTGCCAGCAGCTTAGGTGAGGGCAGGGGTAATTCACCCCTCCACTTT | CASSLGEGRGNSPLHF | TRBJ1-6 | 16 | NA | NA | TRBV11-2
TGCGCCAGCAGCTTGGCCGGGGGGGCACCCTGGAGATACAATGAGCAGTTCTTC | CASSLAGGAPWRYNEQFF | TRBJ2-1 | 18 | once | TRBD2 | TRBV5-1
TGCGCCAGCAGCCAAGATCCGGGGAACTATGGCTACACCTTC | CASSQDPGNYGYTF | TRBJ1-2 | 14 | NA | NA | TRBV4-1
TGTGCCAGCAGTGAAAGGGGGATTGGCAAACTGTTTTTT | CASSERGIGKLFF | TRBJ1-4 | 13 | NA | NA | TRBV2